A single sample gave rise to the 17 T cell receptor beta chains below, sequenced in a study of cytomegalovirus exposure and HLA in healthy donors. In the PCR, 60 Vbeta and 13 Jbeta primers were used. Generated by immunoSEQ multiplex PCR, the TCRdb table keeps only in-frame clones and is missing some. The sample holds some 190,000 clones, approximately 78% seen once. The sample comprised PBMCs. The receptors derive from a woman aged 25-40 years in good health and CMV-seropositive.

V gene TRBV10-3 combines with J gene TRBJ1-4; possible D gene TRBD1, 6 bases. The germline V gene has CDR1 ENHRY and CDR2 SYGVKD. The CDR3 loop spans 16 amino acids. Trimming took 3 bases from V and 0 from J, leaving 11 bases between them. CDR3 protein: CAISDGTLSTNEKLFF. As DNA, the CDR3 is TGTGCCATCAGTGACGGGACACTCTCAACTAATGAAAAACTGTTTTTT.

For this clone: The sample has other DNA sequences that encode this CDR3 too. The chain links TRBV12-5 to TRBJ1-5; D is unresolved. The germline V gene encodes CDR1 LGHNT and CDR2 FRNRAP. V was shortened by 0 bases and J by 0 bases, with 6 bases between the two germline ends. The CDR3 totals 15 residues. DNA of the CDR3: TGTGCTAGTGGTTTGGTACGCGGTAGCAATCAGCCCCAGCATTTT. It encodes CASGLVRGSNQPQHF.

This chain uses TRBV5-1 with TRBJ2-7, with 9 bases fitting TRBD2. The CDR3 has 15 residues. Germline CDR1 reads SGHRS; CDR2 reads YFSETQ. The V segment lost 0 bases and the J segment 2 bases; nucleotides outside the gene matches: 3. The CDR3 region has the DNA TGCGCCAGCAGCTTGGGGCTAGCGGGAACCTACGAGCAGTACTTC. Translating gives CASSLGLAGTYEQYF.

The chain combines TRBV14 with TRBJ1-1; D remains ambiguous. This CDR3 is 13 amino acids long. Germline CDR1 and CDR2: SGHDN and FVKESK. V lost 4 bases to trimming and J lost 4 bases, with 10 bases between them. The chain's CDR3 is CASSRQEATEAFF. The DNA for the CDR3 is TGTGCCAGCAGCCGTCAGGAGGCCACTGAAGCTTTCTTT.

V usage is TRBV6-1 and J usage is TRBJ2-7; TRBD1 might be the D (5 bases). The germline CDR1 and CDR2 sequences are MNHNS and SASEGT. The V end was cut by 5 bases, the J end by 3 bases, with 14 bases between. CDR3 length equals 14 residues. The CDR3 sequence: CASSLNRRDYEQYF. The CDR3, as DNA: TGTGCCAGCAGTTTAAACAGGAGAGACTACGAGCAGTACTTC.

CDR3 in amino acids: CASSLVGGGGEDTQYF. In nucleotides, the CDR3 is TGTGCCAGCAGCTTAGTCGGCGGGGGGGGTGAAGATACGCAGTATTTT. This chain joins TRBV7-2 and TRBJ2-3; 9 nucleotides agree with TRBD2. CDR3 length: 16 amino acids. Germline V lookup: CDR1 SGHTA, CDR2 FQGNSA. The V segment lost 1 base and the J segment 5 bases; nucleotides outside the gene matches: 7.

This clone was seen only a few times. The chain couples TRBV7-6 to TRBJ2-7; D not certain. This CDR3 region has 13 residues. Germline-derived CDR1 and CDR2 are SGHVS and FNYEAQ. Trimming shortened V by 10 bases and J by 3 bases, and 16 bases separated the two germline ends. The CDR3 DNA reads as TGTGCCACTGGATTGGGCAGAGACTACGAGCAGTACTTC. Encoded protein: CATGLGRDYEQYF.

The V and J genes are TRBV10-2 and TRBJ1-1, with 7 bases aligning to TRBD1. J was trimmed by 2 bases and V by 6 bases; bases with no gene match: 6. The CDR3 is 14 amino acids. Looked up from germline, CDR1 is WSHSY and CDR2 is SAAADI. This chain's CDR3 is CASRAGTENTEAFF. The CDR3 region has the DNA TGCGCCAGCAGGGCCGGGACAGAAAACACTGAAGCTTTCTTT.

This chain connects TRBV7-6 to TRBJ2-7; no clear D. The germline CDR1 and CDR2 sequences are SGHVS and FNYEAQ. The CDR3 consists of 15 residues. V was cut by 1 base and J by 2 bases, with 12 bases left in between. CDR3 DNA: TGTGCCAGCAGCTTAGATCGCAGGCCAACCTACGAGCAGTACTTC. It yields the protein CASSLDRRPTYEQYF.

The CDR3 sequence is CASIGVGGSEQYF. The CDR3, as DNA: TGTGCCAGCATCGGTGTGGGGGGGTCCGAGCAGTACTTC. The chain combines TRBV28 with TRBJ2-7, with 7 nucleotides matching TRBD2. CDR1 and CDR2 from the germline V gene are MDHEN and SYDVKM. Trimming cost V 7 bases and J 6 bases; bases outside gene matches: 9. The CDR3 is 13 amino acids.

The chain recombines TRBV28 with TRBJ1-5; D ambiguous. CDR3 length equals 11 residues. The germline CDR1 and CDR2 sequences are MDHEN and SYDVKM. V lost 3 bases and J lost 7, with 4 bases in between. CDR3 amino acids: CASSLGQPQHF. The CDR3 DNA is TGTGCCAGCAGTTTGGGCCAGCCCCAGCATTTT.

This sequence joins TRBV7-9 and TRBJ2-2; 7 nucleotides line up with TRBD2. From germline, CDR1 is SEHNR and CDR2 FQNEAQ (reference sequence). This CDR3 has 12 residues. Losses at the gene ends were 8 bases for V and 7 bases for J; bases not matched to a gene: 4. CDR3 nucleotides: TGTGCCAGCCGACTAGCATTCGGGGAGCTGTTTTTT. It is translated as CASRLAFGELFF. The variable domain in full, with the rest retrieved from reference TRBV7-9 and TRBJ2-2, is DTGVSQNPRHKITKRGQNVTFRCDPISEHNRLYWYRQTLGQGPEFLTYFQNEAQLEKSRLLSDRFSAERPKGSFSTLEIQRTEQGDSAMYLCASRLAFGELFFGEGSRLTVL.

V is TRBV18 and J is TRBJ2-7, with 10 bases lining up with TRBD1. The J segment lost 0 bases and the V segment lost 6 bases, leaving 17 bases of the junction unmatched. Germline lookup yields CDR1 KGHSH and CDR2 LQKENI. The CDR3 consists of 19 residues. The CDR3 spells CASSLTAQSWDRGSYEQYF. The DNA of the CDR3 is TGTGCCAGCTCCCTCACCGCTCAATCTTGGGACAGGGGCTCCTACGAGCAGTACTTC.

The gene calls are TRBV19 and TRBJ2-1; 8 bases are shared with TRBD1. The germline CDR1 and CDR2 sequences are LNHDA and SQIVND (reference sequence). This CDR3 spans 16 amino acids. J gave up 1 base and V 1 base, and 3 bases lay outside the gene matches. CDR3: CASSIVGQGSYNEQFF. The CDR3 DNA sequence: TGTGCCAGTAGTATAGTAGGACAGGGATCCTACAATGAGCAGTTCTTC.

In this sample, this clone turned up a few times. The rearrangement joins TRBV4-1 to TRBJ2-1, with D possibly matching TRBD1 (6 bases). The CDR3 spans 14 residues. CDR1 and CDR2 (germline): MGHRA, YSYEKL. Trimming stripped 0 bases from V and 6 bases from J, with 9 bases between. The CDR3 bases are TGCGCCAGCAGCCAAGAGAACAGGGTCAATGAGCAGTTCTTC. Residues: CASSQENRVNEQFF.

The V call is TRBV6-6, the J call TRBJ1-1, with D unclear. CDR1 and CDR2 from the germline V gene are MNHNY and SVGAGI (reference sequence). The CDR3 loop spans 12 amino acids. Trimming stripped 9 bases from V and 4 bases from J, with 12 bases between. CDR3 in amino acids: CASGRAGTEAFF. The CDR3 nucleotides are TGTGCCAGTGGGAGGGCGGGCACTGAAGCTTTCTTT.

V usage is TRBV11-3 and J usage is TRBJ2-3; TRBD2 agrees at 7 bases. Trimming cost V 5 bases and J 2 bases; bases outside gene matches: 13. The V gene's germline CDR1 is SGHNT and CDR2 YENEEA. This CDR3 is 17 amino acids long. This chain's CDR3 is CASSLTFGAGDTDTQYF. CDR3 coding DNA: TGTGCCAGCAGCCTCACTTTTGGGGCGGGGGACACAGATACGCAGTATTTT.